This T cell receptor (beta chain) came from a study of CD8+CD57+ T cells in acquired aplastic anemia. Study-level information: DNA from sorted CD4+ and CD8+ cells averaged around 3.2 ug. CD4+ cells from healthy donors averaged roughly 10 million reads.

Study outcomes and limitations: Between patients and controls, CD8+ Simpson's diversity did not vary significantly. Shared by patients and controls, 25 to 30 CD8+ CDR3s were abundant in patients.

Note on this clonotype: Its antigen is not known.

Investigators profiled TCR beta VDJ and CDR3 from genomic DNA template. Via MiXCR, TCRdb re-called the reads, giving one row per CDR3 protein. This sample has 200,000 to 250,000 distinct CDR3 sequences, with 60% to 65% found just once. Germline CDR1 reads MNHEY; CDR2 reads SVGAGI. The CDR3 has 19 residues. V lost 2 bases to trimming and J lost 6 bases, with 29 bases between them. The sequencing sample was made of sorted CD4+, CD8+, or CD8+CD57+ T cells (not recorded which) from PBMCs. The sequence was obtained from a human donor in good health. The chain links TRBV6-5 to TRBJ2-7, with D perhaps TRBD1 (6 bases). In DNA form, the CDR3 reads TGTGCCAGCAGTTACGCGAGCCCCTTAGCAGGGGCTCCCTTCTCCGAGCAGTACTTC. Translating gives CASSYASPLAGAPFSEQYF.